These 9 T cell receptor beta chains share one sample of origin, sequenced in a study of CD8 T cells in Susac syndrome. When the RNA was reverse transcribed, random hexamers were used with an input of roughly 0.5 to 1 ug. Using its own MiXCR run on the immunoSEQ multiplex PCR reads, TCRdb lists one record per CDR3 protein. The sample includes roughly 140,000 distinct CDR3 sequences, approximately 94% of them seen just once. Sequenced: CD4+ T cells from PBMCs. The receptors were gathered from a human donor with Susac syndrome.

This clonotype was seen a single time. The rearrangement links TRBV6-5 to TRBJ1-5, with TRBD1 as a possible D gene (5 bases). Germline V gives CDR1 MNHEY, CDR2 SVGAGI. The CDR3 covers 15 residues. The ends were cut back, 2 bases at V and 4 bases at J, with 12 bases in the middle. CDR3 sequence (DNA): TGTGCCAGCAGTTACCCTAGGGACGGTAATCAGCCCCAGCATTTT. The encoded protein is CASSYPRDGNQPQHF.

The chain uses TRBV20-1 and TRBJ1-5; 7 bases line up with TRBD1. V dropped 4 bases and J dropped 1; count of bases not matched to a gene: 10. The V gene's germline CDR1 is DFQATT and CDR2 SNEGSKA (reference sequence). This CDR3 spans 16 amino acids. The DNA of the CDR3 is TGCAGTGCTACCCAGACAGGGTCTAGCAGCAATCAGCCCCAGCATTTT. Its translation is CSATQTGSSSNQPQHF.

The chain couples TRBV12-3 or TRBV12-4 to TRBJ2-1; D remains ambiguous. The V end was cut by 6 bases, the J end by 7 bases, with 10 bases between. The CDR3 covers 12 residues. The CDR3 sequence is CASSPDGNEQFF. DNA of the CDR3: TGTGCCAGCAGCCCGGACGGGAATGAGCAGTTCTTC.

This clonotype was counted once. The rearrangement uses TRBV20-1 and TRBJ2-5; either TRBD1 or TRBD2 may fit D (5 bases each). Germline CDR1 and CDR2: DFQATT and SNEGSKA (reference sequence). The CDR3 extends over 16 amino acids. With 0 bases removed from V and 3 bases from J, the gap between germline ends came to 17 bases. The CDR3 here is CSARDLGEIPEETQYF. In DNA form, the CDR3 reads TGCAGTGCTAGAGATCTGGGGGAAATACCCGAAGAGACCCAGTACTTC.

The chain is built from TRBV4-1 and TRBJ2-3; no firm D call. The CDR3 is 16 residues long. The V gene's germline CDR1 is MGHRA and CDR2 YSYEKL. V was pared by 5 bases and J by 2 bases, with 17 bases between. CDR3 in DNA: TGCGCCAGCAGCTCTGGGCTATCCCTGGACACAGATACGCAGTATTTT. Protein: CASSSGLSLDTDTQYF.

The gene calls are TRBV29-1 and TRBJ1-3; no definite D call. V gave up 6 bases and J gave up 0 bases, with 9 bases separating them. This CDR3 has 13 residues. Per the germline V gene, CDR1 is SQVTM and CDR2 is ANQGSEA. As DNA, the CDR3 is TGCAGCGTAGACTCAAGCTCTGGAAACACCATATATTTT. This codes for CSVDSSSGNTIYF.

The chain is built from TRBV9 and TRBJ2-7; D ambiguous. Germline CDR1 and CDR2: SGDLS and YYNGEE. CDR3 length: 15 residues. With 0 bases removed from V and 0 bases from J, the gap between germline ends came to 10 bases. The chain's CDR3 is CASSVGLPTSYEQYF. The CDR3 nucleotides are TGTGCCAGCAGCGTAGGACTCCCGACCTCCTACGAGCAGTACTTC.

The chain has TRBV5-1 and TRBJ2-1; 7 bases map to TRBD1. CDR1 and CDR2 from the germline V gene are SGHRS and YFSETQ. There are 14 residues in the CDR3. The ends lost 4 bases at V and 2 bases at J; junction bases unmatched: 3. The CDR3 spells CASSAGQAYNEQFF. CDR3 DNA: TGCGCCAGCAGCGCAGGACAGGCCTACAATGAGCAGTTCTTC.

DNA for the CDR3: TGCGCCAGCAGCGAGACTAGGTGTGAGACCCAGTACTTC. Translation gives CASSETRCETQYF. The chain recombines TRBV23-1 with TRBJ2-5; weak D call: TRBD2 (6 bases). TRBV23-1 is recorded as an ORF, its role being uncertain. CDR3 size: 13 residues. Trimming stripped 6 bases from V and 5 bases from J, with 13 bases between.